The source of this T cell receptor beta chain is a study of shared clonotypes between healthy human individuals. Study-level findings and limits: Lower generation probabilities were found for non-shared clonotypes than for those shared by all four donors.

About this clone: Its antigen is unknown.

Trimming removed 5 bases from V and 4 bases from J, with 12 bases in between. The CDR3 runs to 13 residues. The germline CDR1 and CDR2 sequences are MGHDK and SYGVNS. CD8 cells classed as naive were CD45RO-negative and positively selected for CCR7, excluding terminally differentiated effector memory CD45RA+ cells. Profiled with immunoSEQ multiplex PCR; TCRdb holds only in-frame clones, not every one. The sample lists hundreds of thousands of clones, just under 97% occurring once. The sequencing sample was made of naive CD8+ T cells sorted from blood. The gene calls are TRBV25-1 and TRBJ2-7; D could derive from TRBD1 or TRBD2 (5 bases each). This TCR was recovered from a woman aged 25 to 39 in good health. Written as DNA, the CDR3 is TGTGCCAGCAGTCCCCAGGGAGAATACGAGCAGTACTTC. Translated: CASSPQGEYEQYF.